This TCR beta chain was sequenced during a study of spatial heterogeneity in lung cancer. Study results and limitations: Ubiquitous expanded tumor TCRs appeared in blood more at resection than follow-up.

Each CDR3 protein is one row after TCRdb ran MiXCR on the 5' RACE reads. Seen here are more than 25,000 distinct CDR3 sequences, approximately 5.9% observed once, and the top ten hold 20% to 30%. By share, this clonotype counts as medium-sized (0.01 to 0.1%). Its antigen is still unknown. Time point noted: blood at routine non-recurrence follow-up after resection. The V segment lost 6 bases and the J segment 9 bases; nucleotides outside the gene matches: 9. This CDR3 spans 16 amino acids. The germline CDR1 and CDR2 sequences are MDHEN and SYDVKM. This TCR was recovered from a female donor with early-stage non-small cell lung cancer. The chain employs TRBV28 and TRBJ2-1; TRBD2 aligns across 15 bases. Specimen: PBMCs, collected at follow-up. CDR3 region: CASSAPGLAGGVEQFF. The CDR3 bases are TGTGCCAGCAGCGCCCCTGGACTAGCGGGAGGGGTTGAGCAGTTCTTC.